This TCR beta chain was captured by sequencing in a study of blood T cell repertoires in COVID-19. In the study overall: Nucleic acid was either cDNA or gDNA, and it came from T cells, B-cell-depleted T cells, or PBMCs.

This clone was seen only once. Method: immunoSEQ multiplex PCR; TCRdb's copy keeps in-frame clones and lacks some. Of 65,000 to 90,000 clones in the sample, around 80% were seen once. V lost 5 bases to trimming and J lost 1 base, with 8 bases between them. The germline V gene has CDR1 SGHTA and CDR2 FQGNSA. This CDR3 is built from 13 residues. The rearrangement uses TRBV7-2 and TRBJ1-1, with D unclear. Sequenced input: peripheral blood. The sequence was collected from a man older than 75 with active or convalescent COVID-19. The CDR3 DNA follows: TGTGCCAGCAGCGCTTCAGGGAACACTGAAGCTTTCTTT. Translated: CASSASGNTEAFF.